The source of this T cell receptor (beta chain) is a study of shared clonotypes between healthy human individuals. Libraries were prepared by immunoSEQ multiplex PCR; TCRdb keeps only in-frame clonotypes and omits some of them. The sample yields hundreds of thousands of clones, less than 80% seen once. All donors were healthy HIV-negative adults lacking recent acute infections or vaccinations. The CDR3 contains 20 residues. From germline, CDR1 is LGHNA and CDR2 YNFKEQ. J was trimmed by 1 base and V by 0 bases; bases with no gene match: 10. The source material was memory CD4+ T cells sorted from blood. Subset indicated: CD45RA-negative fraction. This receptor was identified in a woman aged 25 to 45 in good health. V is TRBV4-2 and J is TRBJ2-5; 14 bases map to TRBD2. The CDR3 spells CASSQEPGLAGESSQETQYF. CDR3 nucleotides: TGTGCCAGCAGCCAAGAACCGGGACTAGCGGGAGAGAGTAGCCAAGAGACCCAGTACTTC.